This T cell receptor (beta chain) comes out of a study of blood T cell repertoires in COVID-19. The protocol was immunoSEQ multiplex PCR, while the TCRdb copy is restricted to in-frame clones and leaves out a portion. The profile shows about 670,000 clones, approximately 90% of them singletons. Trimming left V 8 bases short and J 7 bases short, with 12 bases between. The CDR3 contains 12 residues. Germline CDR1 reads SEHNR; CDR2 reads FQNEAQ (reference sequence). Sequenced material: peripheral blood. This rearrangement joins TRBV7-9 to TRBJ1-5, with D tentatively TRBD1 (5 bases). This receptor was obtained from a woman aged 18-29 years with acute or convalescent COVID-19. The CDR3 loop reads CASQNGGQPQHF. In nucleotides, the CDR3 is TGTGCCAGCCAAAACGGGGGACAGCCCCAGCATTTT.